This T cell receptor (beta chain) was identified in a study of PD-1 blockade in classical Hodgkin lymphoma. Study outcomes and limitations: Newly diagnosed and completely responding patients shared comparable baseline diversity. Factors driving the repertoire differences, possibly disease activity or prior therapy, remain undefined. Healthy donors were reported to have higher baseline TCR diversity than newly diagnosed patients. TCR diversity rose significantly by C4D1 in CD4+ but not CD8+ cells.

Germline values: CDR1 KGHSH, CDR2 LQKENI. CDR3 length: 13 amino acids. V shed 3 bases, J shed 2 bases, and the junction held 1 base outside the gene matches. Assay used: immunoSEQ multiplex PCR; TCRdb lists only in-frame clones, some missing. The repertoire consists of about 27,000 clones, with 75% to 90% occurring once and the leading ten covering about 2.4%. Time point defined: cycle 4 day 1 (C4D1), after 6 weeks of nivolumab. Each patient relapsed following autologous stem cell transplantation, and prior brentuximab vedotin exposure differed. Purification of CD4+ T cells from thawed PBMCs was achieved by magnetic negative selection. About this clone: What it recognizes is unknown.

The V call is TRBV18, the J call TRBJ2-7; 7 bases line up with TRBD1. The sequencing used CD4+ T cells from blood, collected before the fourth cycle of nivolumab. This clonotype was obtained from a human donor with classical Hodgkin lymphoma. CDR3 nucleotide sequence: TGTGCCAGCTCACCGACAGGGACCTACGAGCAGTACTTC. Its protein is CASSPTGTYEQYF.